This T cell receptor beta chain was obtained from a study of a mutant IDH1 vaccine in newly diagnosed glioma. The CDR3 is 13 amino acids. CDR1 is MNHEY, CDR2 SVGAGI, per germline. Deletions cut 6 bases from V and 7 bases from J, with 10 bases between. Sample time point: week 11, during vaccination. What each vaccine dose contained was 300 ug of mutant IDH1 20-mer peptide, accompanied by topical imiquimod. Profiled with immunoSEQ multiplex PCR; TCRdb holds only in-frame clones, not every one. Of roughly 130,000 clones in the sample, around 80% were seen once. This clone was observed a handful of times. Its target is not known.

This material consisted of PBMCs, taken from a glioma patient whose treatment included an IDH1 peptide vaccine. The chain is built from TRBV6-5 and TRBJ1-6; D perhaps matches TRBD1 (6 bases). The source is a man aged 35-49 years with glioma. In DNA, the CDR3 is TGTGCCAGCAGCACAGGGATGAATTCACCCCTCCACTTT. It encodes CASSTGMNSPLHF.